These T cell receptor beta chains were read from a single sample in a study of OX40 agonist ivuxolimab in advanced cancers. Libraries were prepared by immunoSEQ multiplex PCR; TCRdb keeps only in-frame clonotypes and omits some of them. Of fewer than 85,000 clones listed, about 87% are singletons. Sequencing used CD4+ or CD8+ T cells sorted from blood, obtained in a trial of the OX40 agonist ivuxolimab. The source of these receptors is an adult with an advanced solid tumor such as melanoma, head and neck, liver or kidney cancer. Both conserved end residues are part of each CDR3. D genes are given only for firm matches. Part of the rows lack a size; the others show once, few, many or a class for expanded clones.

D: -
size: -
J: TRBJ2-3
V: TRBV2
DNA: TGTGCCAGCAGTGAGGAAAGGGATTTCTTGACAGATACGCAGTATTTT
CDR3: CASSEERDFLTDTQYF

D: -
size: -
J: TRBJ1-5
V: TRBV11-2
DNA: TGTGCCAGCAGCTCCCGTTGGGGGCGAGATCAGCCCCAGCATTTT
CDR3: CASSSRWGRDQPQHF

D: TRBD1
size: -
J: TRBJ1-5
V: TRBV5-6
DNA: TGTGCCAGCAGCTTGGGCAGGGGGGACTATAGCAATCAGCCCCAGCATTTT
CDR3: CASSLGRGDYSNQPQHF

D: -
size: -
J: TRBJ1-1
V: TRBV5-1
DNA: TGCGCCAGCAGCTTTTCGGTGACGAACACTGAAGCTTTCTTT
CDR3: CASSFSVTNTEAFF

D: -
size: -
J: TRBJ1-6
V: TRBV4-3
DNA: TGCGCCAGCAGCGCGCGGGGGTTAAGCACCTATAATTCACCCCTCCACTTT
CDR3: CASSARGLSTYNSPLHF

D: TRBD2
size: -
J: TRBJ2-1
V: TRBV7-3
DNA: TGTGCCAGCAGCTTAAGCGGGGGGCCCACCTTAAACTCCTACAATGAGCAGTTCTTC
CDR3: CASSLSGGPTLNSYNEQFF

D: -
size: once
J: TRBJ1-1
V: TRBV6-6
DNA: TGTGCCAGCAGTTACGAAACAGGAATTTACACTGAAGCTTTCTTT
CDR3: CASSYETGIYTEAFF

D: TRBD1
size: -
J: TRBJ1-1
V: TRBV18
DNA: TGTGCCAGCTTAGGACAGGGAGGTGAAGCTTTCTTT
CDR3: CASLGQGGEAFF

D: TRBD1
size: -
J: TRBJ1-1
V: TRBV10-3
DNA: TGTGCCATCAGGAACAGGGGCTCGAACACTGAAGCTTTCTTT
CDR3: CAIRNRGSNTEAFF

D: -
size: -
J: TRBJ2-1
V: TRBV19
DNA: TGTGCCAGTAGTATAGGACTAGACTATGAGCAGTTCTTC
CDR3: CASSIGLDYEQFF

D: TRBD1
size: -
J: TRBJ1-2
V: TRBV18
DNA: TGTGCCAGCTCACCAGAGGGACAGGGCTCTGGCTACACCTTC
CDR3: CASSPEGQGSGYTF

D: TRBD1
size: -
J: TRBJ2-7
V: TRBV5-1
DNA: TGCGCCAGCAGCTGGGACAGGGTAGAATACGAGCAGTACTTC
CDR3: CASSWDRVEYEQYF

D: -
size: -
J: TRBJ2-7
V: TRBV11-2
DNA: TGTGCCAGCAGCTTCCAGGGTTCCTACGAGCAGTACTTC
CDR3: CASSFQGSYEQYF

D: -
size: few
J: TRBJ1-5
V: TRBV30
DNA: TGTGCCTGGGATACAGGGAGCAATCAGCCCCAGCATTTT
CDR3: CAWDTGSNQPQHF

D: TRBD1
size: -
J: TRBJ2-7
V: TRBV28
DNA: TGTGCCAGCATGGGACAGGGAACGAAAGACGAGCAGTACTTC
CDR3: CASMGQGTKDEQYF

D: -
size: -
J: TRBJ1-1
V: TRBV5-1
DNA: TGCGCCAGCAGCTTGGAGTCAGGGGTGAGTGAAGCTTTCTTT
CDR3: CASSLESGVSEAFF

D: TRBD1
size: -
J: TRBJ2-7
V: TRBV6-5
DNA: TGTGCCAGCAGCTCCGGGACAGGGTCCTACGAGCAGTACTTC
CDR3: CASSSGTGSYEQYF

D: -
size: -
J: TRBJ1-1
V: TRBV7-2
DNA: TGTGCCAGCAGCTTACGTGGGGGACGGCATTTCTTT
CDR3: CASSLRGGRHFF

D: -
size: -
J: TRBJ2-3
V: TRBV5-1
DNA: TGCGCCAGCAGCTTGTCTATCTCAGGGGCAGATACGCAGTATTTT
CDR3: CASSLSISGADTQYF

D: -
size: -
J: TRBJ2-7
V: TRBV6-5
DNA: TGTGCCAGCAGGCGGGACGGCCTGTGGAACGAGCAGTACTTC
CDR3: CASRRDGLWNEQYF

D: -
size: -
J: TRBJ1-4
V: TRBV7-9
DNA: TGTGCCAGCAGCTTGGATAGATTGGGCGAAAAACTGTTTTTT
CDR3: CASSLDRLGEKLFF

D: -
size: -
J: TRBJ1-3
V: TRBV9
DNA: TGTGCCAGCAGCGTCTCCGGGACGGCCTCTGGAAACACCATATATTTT
CDR3: CASSVSGTASGNTIYF

D: -
size: -
J: TRBJ2-3
V: TRBV7-6
DNA: TGTGCCAGCAGCTACTACACAGATACGCAGTATTTT
CDR3: CASSYYTDTQYF

D: -
size: -
J: TRBJ2-5
V: TRBV27
DNA: TGTGCCAGCAGTTTAGTCGGGGAGACCCAGTACTTC
CDR3: CASSLVGETQYF